This T cell receptor beta chain is drawn from a study of vaccination and CD4 T cells after COVID-19 (dated by TCRdb to 2021 to 2024). Looking at the study overall: Convalescent patients had a positive SARS-CoV-2 result on nasal swab PCR, and of these patients, nine had mild disease and one had severe disease. In the convalescent cohort there were six males and four females, among whom were two Hispanic individuals, seven Caucasians, two Asians and one multiracial person. Participants received two doses of either the Pfizer-BioNTech BNT162b2 vaccine (n=8) or the Moderna mRNA-1273 vaccine (n=2). Post-COVID blood samples from convalescent patients were collected a median of around 110 days after diagnosis, with a range of roughly 35 to 170 days. Post-vaccine blood samples were obtained a median of approximately 74 days after the second vaccine dose, with a range of roughly 12 to 250 days. The cultures were stimulated with overlapping spike peptide pools from SARS-CoV-2 and from the common cold coronaviruses HCoV-NL63, HCoV-OC43 and HCoV-229E. In control cultures, a CEFX viral epitope pool was used as positive control, an HIV-1 Nef peptide pool was used as negative control, or no peptide was added. The spike-specific CD4+ TCR repertoire was compared before and after mRNA vaccination in approximately ten COVID-19 convalescent patients and a few infection-naive healthy vaccine recipients.

Library method: PCR. DNA from cultured CD4+ T cells was subjected to TCR sequencing with the Oncomine TCR Beta short-read assay at the Johns Hopkins FTIC core. Genomic DNA was extracted from the cultured CD4+ T cells with the QIAamp micro DNA kit. Oncomine TCR Beta libraries from cultured CD4+ T cells were pooled using unique dual indexes and sequenced on an Illumina iSeq 100. Processing in the source paper ran as follows. Non-productive sequences were filtered out, and CDR3s that did not start with C, did not end with F or W, or were shorter than 7 amino acids were discarded. Antigen-specific clonotypes were identified using the MANAFEST web application through comparison of peptide-stimulated wells with reference and other culture wells. An FDR below 0.05, an odds ratio above 5, and a productive frequency above 0.1% in at least two of three replicate wells were required for clones to be considered positive. A clonotype was classed as cross-reactive if the clonotype showed significant expansion both in SARS-CoV-2 spike wells and in at least one common cold coronavirus spike condition. Using R version 3.6.1, CDR3 homology was evaluated through Levenshtein distances (stringdist) along with unrooted phylogenetic trees (ape). The public reads were run again by TCRdb, first through fastp at Q25 and then through MiXCR, and only productive beta chains were kept. Every entry covers one CDR3 protein and lists the most common genes and DNA from its rows. The V and J calls, along with clone size, are taken from TCRdb and not from the paper's own processing. The sample table holds more than 9,000 distinct CDR3 sequences, of which roughly 48% were seen once. The top ten hold roughly 15% of the sample.

The paper's findings and limits, for the study overall: An increase in the median number of SARS-CoV-2-reactive clonotypes from approximately 21 after infection to roughly 38 after vaccination was observed, but the change was not found to be significant. The study included relatively few convalescent patients and did not analyze early timepoints after natural infection. In convalescent patients, a median around 84% of post-vaccine SARS-CoV-2-reactive clones were detected only after vaccination, and vaccine-specific priming was suggested by this finding. Nearly all vaccine-specific clones in convalescent patients (304 of 307) were mono-reactive for SARS-CoV-2 spike rather than cross-reactive with common cold coronaviruses.

In the germline V gene (reference sequence), CDR1 corresponds to LNHDA and CDR2 to SQIVND. From cysteine to phenylalanine, the CDR3 is 13 amino acids long. The sequence is cut down to CDR3 DNA, 39 bases in frame from base 1. The sample's treatment or condition label, in plain terms: approximately 9-day PBMC culture with coronavirus spike peptide pools or control peptides (ViraFEST assay). The ViraFEST assay, used in the study, expanded antigen-specific T cells with peptide pools and then identified the expanded clonotypes through TCR sequencing. The positive SARS-CoV-2 PCR tests of the convalescent patients were dated from March to December 2020, before the Alpha, Beta and Delta variants emerged in the United States. Roughly 2 million PBMCs per well were cultured in IMDM with approximately 5% human AB serum and approximately 9.8 IU/ml IL-2, plus 10 ug/ml peptide pools. On days 3 and 7, half of the culture medium was replaced with fresh IL-2-containing medium. After 10 days of culture, CD4+ T cells were isolated by negative selection with the EasySep CD4+ T cell isolation kit. Ficoll-Paque Plus gradient centrifugation was used to isolate PBMCs from whole blood, and the isolated PBMCs were then either used fresh or cryopreserved at -140C. Culture conditions were generally each tested in triplicate wells.

This clonotype has just a few counts. What antigen it recognizes has not been identified. Qualities for individual bases were not recorded, and no much larger clone is one base off. The rearrangement combines TRBV19 with TRBJ1-2; 10 junctional bases match TRBD1. This clonotype was sampled from a human donor who had recovered from COVID-19. The source material was CD4+ T cells from blood, cultured in vitro. This receptor carries the CDR3 CGVRDRGNLGYTF. The bases read TGTGGAGTCCGGGACAGGGGAAATTTGGGCTACACCTTC.